The present T cell receptor beta chain was sequenced within a study of cytomegalovirus exposure and HLA in healthy donors. Remarks on this clone: Its antigen remains unknown.

Primers for the PCR totalled 60 Vbeta and 13 Jbeta. Produced via immunoSEQ multiplex PCR; TCRdb's table is partial and in-frame only. The sample contains approximately 130,000 clones, 70% to 85% of which appear only once. CDR3 length equals 13 residues. CDR1 SGHTA and CDR2 FQGNSA come from the germline V gene. V gave up 1 base and J gave up 11 bases, with 14 bases separating them. Study-wide points: Excluded: some indistinguishable V segments such as TRBV6-2 and TRBV6-3.

The receptor was derived from a man aged 50 to 59 in good health and CMV-seronegative. The sample was PBMCs. V is TRBV7-2 and J is TRBJ1-1; D is ambiguous. In DNA, the CDR3 is TGTGCCAGCAGCTTAGATTTGGGAGGGATCGCTTTCTTT. It translates to CASSLDLGGIAFF.